This record covers a single T cell receptor beta chain. Generated by immunoSEQ multiplex PCR, the TCRdb table keeps only in-frame clones and is missing some. This table has about 260,000 clones, approximately 80% appearing once. The sample comes from a study of blood T cell repertoires in COVID-19. Overall study: Sources were T cells, B-cell-depleted T cells, or PBMCs; the material itself was cDNA or gDNA.

The receptor was derived from a woman of 80 years or more with acute or convalescent COVID-19. The material sequenced was peripheral blood.

CDR3 bases: TGTGCCAGTAGTATATCGCAGGGGGTCTCACCCCTCCACTTT. The encoded protein is CASSISQGVSPLHF. The gene calls are TRBV19 and TRBJ1-6, with TRBD1 identical over 7 bases. Looked up from germline, CDR1 is LNHDA and CDR2 is SQIVND (reference sequence). J was trimmed by 10 bases and V by 2 bases; bases with no gene match: 5. The CDR3 has 14 amino acids.